The rows below give T cell receptor beta chains drawn from one sample of a study of OX40 agonist ivuxolimab in advanced cancers. Assay: immunoSEQ multiplex PCR; the TCRdb copy retains only in-frame clones and omits some. The sample has about 38,000 clones, around 85% seen once; the top ten hold about 40%. Sequencing was performed on CD4+ or CD8+ T cells sorted from blood, taken in a trial of the OX40 agonist ivuxolimab. Receptors originate from an adult with an advanced solid tumor such as melanoma, head and neck, liver or kidney cancer. Each CDR3 is given with its conserved first and last residue. A D gene is named only where the DNA matches it firmly. The size field is filled for only some rows; it gives once, few, many or a size class.

J gene | D gene | clone size | V gene | CDR3 DNA | CDR3 protein
TRBJ2-2 | . | once | TRBV11-2 | TGTGCCAGCAGCCTTGGACGGTTCACCGGGGAGCTGTTTTTT | CASSLGRFTGELFF
TRBJ1-5 | . | . | TRBV18 | TGTGCCAGCTCACCACCGAAGACACCCAGCAATCAGCCCCAGCATTTT | CASSPPKTPSNQPQHF
TRBJ1-5 | . | . | TRBV18 | TGTGCCAGCTCCTCGGGGATTAATCAGCCCCAGCATTTT | CASSSGINQPQHF
TRBJ2-3 | . | . | TRBV4-1 | TGCGCCAGCAGTTTGCAGCGCCAGATAGAATTCACAGATACGCAGTATTTT | CASSLQRQIEFTDTQYF
TRBJ2-4 | TRBD1 | . | TRBV7-2 | TGTGCCAGCAGCTTAGATGGGACAGTAGGGGGCATTCAGTACTTC | CASSLDGTVGGIQYF
TRBJ2-1 | . | . | TRBV5-4 | TGTGCCAGCAGCGGCAAACAGGGTGCGTCCTACAATGAGCAGTTCTTC | CASSGKQGASYNEQFF
TRBJ2-3 | TRBD1 | . | TRBV23-1 | TGCGCCAGCAGTCTCCGGGACAGGGTGGTCCCCCACACAGATACGCAGTATTTT | CASSLRDRVVPHTDTQYF
TRBJ2-3 | . | . | TRBV9 | TGTGCCAGCAGCCCCCCCAAAGGGACGGGTGATACGCAGTATTTT | CASSPPKGTGDTQYF
TRBJ1-5 | TRBD1 | once | TRBV6-1 | TGTGCCAGCAGTCCGCGACAGGGGAACAATCAGCCCCAGCATTTT | CASSPRQGNNQPQHF
TRBJ1-4 | . | . | TRBV5-1 | TGCGCCAGCAGCACAGGGAGGAGTGGTGAAAAACTGTTTTTT | CASSTGRSGEKLFF
TRBJ2-7 | TRBD2 | . | TRBV11-2 | TGTGCCACCAGGACTAGCGGGGGGTTAGGATACGAGCAGTACTTC | CATRTSGGLGYEQYF
TRBJ2-7 | . | . | TRBV6-6 | TGTGCCAGCAGCTATCCCGGGGGCGGCTACGAGCAGTACTTC | CASSYPGGGYEQYF
TRBJ1-2 | . | . | TRBV7-8 | TGTGCCAGCAGCAGCGCTAACGTGGGGATTAACTATGGCTACACCTTC | CASSSANVGINYGYTF
TRBJ2-3 | . | once | TRBV11-3 | TGTGCCAGCAGCTTGGGGAGATACCCTAGCACAGATACGCAGTATTTT | CASSLGRYPSTDTQYF
TRBJ1-2 | TRBD1 | once | TRBV18 | TGTGCCAGCTCATCCTTAACCGGGACAGTTGATGGCTACACCTTC | CASSSLTGTVDGYTF
TRBJ1-5 | . | . | TRBV19 | TGTGCCAGTAGTATTCCCCTCAATCAGCCCCAGCATTTT | CASSIPLNQPQHF
TRBJ2-3 | . | . | TRBV7-8 | TGTGCCAGCTTTAATCAGGCGGCCGATACGCAGTATTTT | CASFNQAADTQYF
TRBJ2-7 | . | . | TRBV11-1 | TGTGCCAGCAGCTTAGGACTTAACTACGAGCAGTACTTC | CASSLGLNYEQYF
TRBJ1-1 | . | . | TRBV10-1 | TGCGCCAGCAGTGATGGGGTGACTGAAGCTTTCTTT | CASSDGVTEAFF
TRBJ1-4 | TRBD1 | . | TRBV28 | TGTGCCAGCAGTTACAGGGGGCGCGAGGAAAAACTGTTTTTT | CASSYRGREEKLFF
TRBJ2-1 | . | . | TRBV20-1 | TGCAGTGCTGACGATTACAATGAGCAGTTCTTC | CSADDYNEQFF
TRBJ1-5 | . | . | TRBV4-2 | TGTGCCAGCAGCCAAGAGGGCGGTAGCAATCAGCCCCAGCATTTT | CASSQEGGSNQPQHF
TRBJ1-2 | . | . | TRBV6-5 | TGTGCCAGCAGAGATTCCCTTAACAGGAACTATGGCTACACCTTC | CASRDSLNRNYGYTF
TRBJ2-3 | . | few | TRBV7-9 | TGTGCCAGCAGCTTGGATTTAGCAGGGACGCAGTATTTT | CASSLDLAGTQYF
TRBJ2-3 | . | . | TRBV18 | TGTGCCAGCTCACAGGGGGTCCCCACAGATACGCAGTATTTT | CASSQGVPTDTQYF
TRBJ2-1 | . | . | TRBV27 | TGTGCCAGCAGTTCCTACGGGGGATCTAAGTATGAGCAGTTCTTC | CASSSYGGSKYEQFF
TRBJ1-5 | . | . | TRBV6-5 | TGTGCCAGCAGAAAGGCGGGGATCAGCAATCAGCCCCAGCATTTT | CASRKAGISNQPQHF
TRBJ1-1 | . | . | TRBV2 | TGTGCCAGCAGTGCCCTGCAGGGGATTTCTGAAGCTTTCTTT | CASSALQGISEAFF
TRBJ2-7 | . | . | TRBV10-2 | TGCGCCAGCAGTGAGTCAAAGACAAGCTACGAGCAGTACTTC | CASSESKTSYEQYF
TRBJ1-4 | TRBD1 | once | TRBV4-1 | TGCGCCAGCAGCCCGATTCGACAGGGACTCGAAAAACTGTTTTTT | CASSPIRQGLEKLFF
TRBJ2-7 | TRBD1 | . | TRBV11-2 | TGTGCCAGCAGCCCGTTGGACAGGGGGCCAGGGGAGCAGTACTTC | CASSPLDRGPGEQYF
TRBJ1-1 | . | . | TRBV19 | TGTGCCAGTAGTATCCAGGGGCACACTGAAGCTTTCTTT | CASSIQGHTEAFF
TRBJ2-3 | . | . | TRBV19 | TGTGCCAGTAGTATTGGTATAAACACAGATACGCAGTATTTT | CASSIGINTDTQYF
TRBJ1-1 | . | few | TRBV6-4 | TGTGCCAGCAGTCCAGGCGGAGCTAACGCTGAAGCTTTCTTT | CASSPGGANAEAFF
TRBJ1-4 | . | . | TRBV29-1 | TGCAGCGCCGGCAAGGGAGAAAAACTGTTTTTT | CSAGKGEKLFF
TRBJ2-7 | . | . | TRBV11-2 | TGTGCCAGCAGCTTATTGACATACGAGCAGTACTTC | CASSLLTYEQYF
TRBJ1-1 | . | once | TRBV7-3 | TGTGCCAGCAGCTTATCAGGGGACACTGAAGCTTTCTTT | CASSLSGDTEAFF
TRBJ2-1 | TRBD1 | . | TRBV7-8 | TGTGCCAGCATCGCCGGGACAGGGGGTAACAATGAGCAGTTCTTC | CASIAGTGGNNEQFF
TRBJ2-5 | . | . | TRBV10-3 | TGTGCCATCAGTGAGTCGAGAAGGGGAGAGACCCAGTACTTC | CAISESRRGETQYF
TRBJ2-5 | . | . | TRBV7-7 | TGTGCTAGCAGCTTAAGCATGGCCGGCTCGGGAGAGACCCAGTACTTC | CASSLSMAGSGETQYF
TRBJ2-1 | . | . | TRBV2 | TGTGCCAGCAGTTTGAGGGGGGGAAACAATGAGCAGTTCTTC | CASSLRGGNNEQFF
TRBJ2-3 | TRBD1 | . | TRBV7-9 | TGTGCCAGCAGCCCAGTGGGACAGCCCACAGATACGCAGTATTTT | CASSPVGQPTDTQYF
TRBJ2-7 | TRBD1 | once | TRBV30 | TGTGCCTGGTCCCAGGGGGCCCCCCTCTACGAGCAGTACTTC | CAWSQGAPLYEQYF
TRBJ2-7 | . | . | TRBV6-6 | TGTGCCAGCAGTTCCCCCCGGGACGGTGGCTACGAGCAGTACTTC | CASSSPRDGGYEQYF
TRBJ2-5 | . | . | TRBV7-6 | TGTGCCAGCAGCTGGGGGCGAGAGACCCAGTACTTC | CASSWGRETQYF
TRBJ1-5 | . | . | TRBV2 | TGTGCCACCCAAAGGAGTCCGAATAGCAATCAGCCCCAGCATTTT | CATQRSPNSNQPQHF
TRBJ1-1 | TRBD1 | . | TRBV9 | TGTGCCAGCAGCGTAGAAGGGGGCGGAATGAACACTGAAGCTTTCTTT | CASSVEGGGMNTEAFF
TRBJ2-7 | . | . | TRBV7-9 | TGTGCCAGCAGCTTAGCTTCGGGTCTCTACGAGCAGTACTTC | CASSLASGLYEQYF
TRBJ1-4 | TRBD1 | . | TRBV5-5 | TGTGCCAGCAGCTCCAACAGGGGAATAGACGAAAAACTGTTTTTT | CASSSNRGIDEKLFF
TRBJ2-1 | . | . | TRBV10-1 | TGCGCCAGCAGTGAAGCAGGAGTAGGCGATGAGCAGTTCTTC | CASSEAGVGDEQFF
TRBJ1-1 | . | . | TRBV6-4 | TGTGCCAGCAGTGACTCGAGTCAGGGCACTGAAGCTTTCTTT | CASSDSSQGTEAFF
TRBJ2-1 | . | . | TRBV27 | TGTGCCAGCAGTTTAAACCCCCCAGCCGTAGGGTACAATGAGCAGTTCTTC | CASSLNPPAVGYNEQFF
TRBJ2-1 | TRBD1 | . | TRBV7-7 | TGTGCCAGCAGCCCCGGGACAGGGCAGACCTCCTACAATGAGCAGTTCTTC | CASSPGTGQTSYNEQFF
TRBJ1-5 | TRBD1 | . | TRBV19 | TGTGCCAGTATGGGGACAGGGGGGAATCAGCCCCAGCATTTT | CASMGTGGNQPQHF
TRBJ1-1 | . | . | TRBV2 | TGTGCCAGCAGCGTTCAGGGAGGAAACACTGAAGCTTTCTTT | CASSVQGGNTEAFF
TRBJ2-7 | . | . | TRBV30 | TGTGCCTGGAGTGTATTCGTGGGAGAGCAGTACTTC | CAWSVFVGEQYF